This T cell receptor beta chain was sequenced during a study of blood T cells in healthy people across ages (dated by TCRdb to about 2015). For the study in its entirety: Template switching captured roughly one uniquely barcoded TCR beta cDNA molecule per two T cells in model experiments. Age-related changes in TCR beta repertoire diversity were measured in the study by deep sequencing normalized with unique cDNA molecular identifiers. The donors were divided into four age groups: young (average 16 years), middle-aged (about 40), aged (roughly 60) and long-lived (about 84). To avoid experimental bias, donors of different ages were randomly spread across the sequencing lanes. For two donors (one aged 18 to 30 and one aged 80 or older), the study analyzed two additional independent replicas of 1 million unique cDNA reads from the same blood draw. Points the paper makes about the study in general: A strong correlation was found between observed TCR beta diversity and the percentage of naive T cells measured by flow cytometry. Compared with the aged group, the long-lived group had more naive CD4+ T cells, fewer expanded clones and increased TCR diversity, suggesting age selection. As age increased, observed TCR beta diversity per million T cells dropped in a roughly linear way, and a significant reduction was already evident by age 40. Because the CMV infection status of the donors was unknown, age-related changes in expanded clonotypes may potentially have been confounded. Estimates of total diversity based on one million sequenced T cells were regarded as lower bounds and as underestimates. Because profiling used bulk unsorted PBMCs, naive and antigen-experienced compartments could not be compared conclusively.

To prepare the library, 5' RACE was applied. The sequencing machine was an Illumina HiSeq 2500. A second PCR of roughly 6 to 12 cycles was run with a J-beta primer mix and a sample-barcoded 5' primer. Each TCR beta cDNA molecule received a unique molecular identifier from a template-switch 5' adaptor carrying 12 random nucleotides. At least 3 million CDR3-containing paired-end reads were obtained from each sample. All of the RNA was converted into first-strand cDNA using the Mint cDNA synthesis kit, with a TRBC-specific oligonucleotide serving as the primer. Following uracil-DNA glycosylase treatment, a first 18-cycle PCR with universal primers M1SS and BC2_uni_R was performed on all cDNA. The published analysis was carried out like this. For normalization, 1 million high-quality reads, each with a distinct molecular identifier, were randomly selected from each sample. Instead of being binned into consensus sequences, reads that shared molecular identifiers were thrown out. MiTCR, set to a Q25 quality threshold and the strictest error-elimination algorithm, was used for CDR3 identification, clonotype clustering and error correction. A nonparametric unseen species model with Euler transformation was used to estimate a lower bound on total TCR beta diversity. Using fastp trimming at Q25 and MiXCR clonotype assembly, TCRdb reanalyzed the public sequencing data and kept in-frame beta chains. When rows share a CDR3 protein, they turn into one entry using the most common DNA and genes. The V and J calls and clone size are TCRdb's, not the authors'. The sample contains more than 800,000 distinct CDR3 sequences, 25% to 35% of them found a single time. The top ten constitute 15% to 20% of the sample.

CDR1 and CDR2 (DFQATT, SNEGSKA) derive from the germline V gene (reference sequence). The CDR3 holds 14 amino acids from the cysteine to the phenylalanine. Kept here is only the CDR3 DNA, which spans 42 bases and is read in frame from base 1. Trimming at the junction amounts to 6 bases on V and 2 bases on J, and the germline ends lie 14 bases apart. As to this clonotype: What this receptor recognizes is not known. Being one base from a much bigger clone, this may be a read error.

The donors were some 39 Caucasian individuals from Russia, aged 6 to 90 years, who were systemically healthy. Approximately 9.7 milliliters of peripheral blood were drawn from each donor into EDTA-treated Vacutainer tubes. Ficoll-Paque density-gradient centrifugation was used to isolate PBMCs, with at least 6 million obtained per sample. Trizol reagent was used to extract total RNA from PBMCs, with at least 6 micrograms per sample. Naive CD45RAhigh/CD27high T cell percentages were measured by flow cytometry on a PBMC aliquot from every donor. This TCR was recovered from a woman over 75 in good health. Recombination connected TRBV20-1 to TRBJ1-5; confidence is insufficient to name the D gene. Sample: blood. The CDR3 region: CSAVAVNGNQPQHF. The DNA reads TGCAGTGCCGTTGCGGTTAATGGCAATCAGCCCCAGCATTTT.